Listed below are T cell receptor beta chains from one sample, sequenced in a study of beta chain features in type 1 diabetes. Method: immunoSEQ multiplex PCR; TCRdb's copy keeps in-frame clones and lacks some. This repertoire shows 500,000 to 800,000 clones, 9.5% to 15% found once; its top ten account for more than 0.1%. Sequencing was performed on naive CD4+ T cells from blood. The receptors stem from a man younger than 45 with type 1 diabetes. Both conserved end residues are part of each CDR3. D genes are given only for firm matches. Some rows mark clone size as missing; the rest say once, few, many or name a class of expanded clone.

J gene | V gene | clone size | D gene | CDR3 protein | CDR3 DNA
TRBJ1-5 | TRBV14 | . | . | CASSQFQPQHF | TGTGCCAGCAGCCAATTTCAGCCCCAGCATTTT
TRBJ2-7 | TRBV28 | . | TRBD1 | CASSSGQEKRGQYF | TGTGCCAGCAGTTCCGGACAGGAGAAGAGGGGGCAGTACTTC
TRBJ2-6 | TRBV7-2 | few | TRBD2 | CASSPGLAGVAGANVLTF | TGTGCCAGCAGCCCGGGACTAGCGGGGGTGGCTGGGGCCAACGTCCTGACTTTC
TRBJ2-5 | TRBV2 | . | . | CASTWEGAETQYF | TGTGCCAGCACCTGGGAGGGGGCAGAGACCCAGTACTTC
TRBJ1-1 | TRBV7-8 | . | . | CASSLVGTSSSNTEAFF | TGTGCCAGCAGCTTAGTAGGGACAAGCAGCTCGAACACTGAAGCTTTCTTT
TRBJ2-2 | TRBV2 | many | . | CASSESAYTGELFF | TGTGCCAGCAGTGAATCAGCGTACACCGGGGAGCTGTTTTTT
TRBJ2-3 | TRBV14 | few | . | CASSFAGSTDTQYF | TGTGCCAGCAGCTTTGCGGGGAGCACAGATACGCAGTATTTT
TRBJ2-6 | TRBV7-2 | many | . | CASSLRAGSGANVLTF | TGTGCCAGCAGCTTAAGGGCAGGCTCTGGGGCCAACGTCCTGACTTTC
TRBJ2-7 | TRBV5-4 | . | . | CASSSPGEQYF | TGTGCCAGCAGCTCCCCGGGCGAGCAGTACTTC
TRBJ1-2 | TRBV2 | . | . | CASSVETEYGYTF | TGTGCCAGCAGTGTTGAGACTGAGTATGGCTACACCTTC
TRBJ1-6 | TRBV5-6 | few | . | CASSLDGPAFGNSPLHF | TGTGCCAGCAGCTTGGACGGGCCCGCGTTTGGGAATTCACCCCTCCACTTT
TRBJ1-2 | TRBV27 | . | . | CASSMEGLQGYTF | TGTGCCAGCAGTATGGAGGGGCTGCAGGGCTACACCTTC
TRBJ2-5 | TRBV10-3 | few | TRBD1 | CAISELDRGGTQYF | TGTGCCATCAGTGAACTGGACAGGGGGGGGACCCAGTACTTC
TRBJ1-5 | TRBV30 | . | . | CAWSIGEEQPQHF | TGTGCCTGGAGTATAGGAGAGGAGCAGCCCCAGCATTTT
TRBJ2-7 | TRBV15 | few | . | CATSREGGYEQYF | TGTGCCACCAGCAGGGAGGGAGGCTACGAGCAGTACTTC
TRBJ2-5 | TRBV4-3 | . | TRBD2 | CASSQDWRGGETQYF | TGCGCCAGCAGCCAAGACTGGCGGGGGGGAGAGACCCAGTACTTC
TRBJ2-1 | TRBV9 | . | TRBD1 | CASSVRQGVDNEQFF | TGTGCCAGCAGCGTACGACAGGGGGTGGACAATGAGCAGTTCTTC
TRBJ1-4 | TRBV6-5 | . | TRBD1 | CASSPRGQGEKLFF | TGTGCCAGCAGTCCCAGGGGGCAAGGGGAAAAACTGTTTTTT
TRBJ2-7 | TRBV29-1 | few | . | CSVEVRSYEQYF | TGCAGCGTTGAGGTTCGCAGCTACGAGCAGTACTTC
TRBJ1-5 | TRBV18 | . | . | CASSPRVGQPQHF | TGTGCCAGCTCACCCAGGGTGGGTCAGCCCCAGCATTTT
TRBJ2-7 | TRBV5-4 | . | . | CASSLEAGESYEQYF | TGTGCCAGCAGCTTGGAGGCAGGGGAAAGCTACGAGCAGTACTTC
TRBJ1-2 | TRBV5-1 | . | . | CASSTGIQGDGYTF | TGCGCCAGCAGCACCGGGATCCAAGGGGATGGCTACACCTTC
TRBJ1-5 | TRBV6-6 | few | . | CASRYRSNQPQHF | TGTGCCAGCAGATATCGAAGCAATCAGCCCCAGCATTTT
TRBJ2-3 | TRBV7-9 | . | TRBD2 | CASSPEGLAGGTDTQYF | TGTGCCAGCAGCCCCGAGGGACTAGCGGGGGGCACAGATACGCAGTATTTT
TRBJ1-2 | TRBV7-2 | . | . | CASSDPGTKGYTF | TGTGCCAGCAGCGACCCAGGAACTAAGGGCTACACCTTC
TRBJ2-1 | TRBV10-3 | few | . | CAISESGHLPEQFF | TGTGCCATCAGTGAGTCGGGACACCTTCCCGAGCAGTTCTTC